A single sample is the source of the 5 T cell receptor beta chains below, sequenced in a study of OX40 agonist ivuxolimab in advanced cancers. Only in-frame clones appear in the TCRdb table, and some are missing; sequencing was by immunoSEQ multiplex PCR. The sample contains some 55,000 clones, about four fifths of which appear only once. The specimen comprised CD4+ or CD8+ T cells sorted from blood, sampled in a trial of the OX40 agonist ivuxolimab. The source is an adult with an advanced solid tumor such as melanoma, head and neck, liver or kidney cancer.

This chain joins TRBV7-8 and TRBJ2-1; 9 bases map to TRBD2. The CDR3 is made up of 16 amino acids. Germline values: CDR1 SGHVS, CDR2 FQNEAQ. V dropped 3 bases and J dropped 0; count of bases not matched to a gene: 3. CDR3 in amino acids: CASSFRGRASYNEQFF. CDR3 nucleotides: TGTGCCAGCAGCTTTCGCGGGAGGGCCTCCTACAATGAGCAGTTCTTC. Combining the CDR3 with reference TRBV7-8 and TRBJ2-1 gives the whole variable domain GAGVSQSPRYKVAKRGQDVALRCDPISGHVSLFWYQQALGQGPEFLTYFQNEAQLDKSGLPSDRFFAERPEGSVSTLKIQRTQQEDSAVYLCASSFRGRASYNEQFFGPGTRLTVL.

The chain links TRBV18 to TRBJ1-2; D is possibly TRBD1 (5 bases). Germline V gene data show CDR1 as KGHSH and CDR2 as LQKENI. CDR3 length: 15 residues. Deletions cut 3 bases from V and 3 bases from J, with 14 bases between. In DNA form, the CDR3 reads TGTGCCAGCTCACCCACAACGACAGACGACTATGGCTACACCTTC. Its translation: CASSPTTTDDYGYTF.

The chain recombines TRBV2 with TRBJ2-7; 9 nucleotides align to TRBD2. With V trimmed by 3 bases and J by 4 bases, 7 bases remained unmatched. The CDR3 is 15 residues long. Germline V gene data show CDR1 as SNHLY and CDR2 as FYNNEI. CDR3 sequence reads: CASSEPVAGEYEQYF. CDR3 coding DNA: TGTGCCAGCAGTGAGCCGGTAGCGGGAGAGTACGAGCAGTACTTC.

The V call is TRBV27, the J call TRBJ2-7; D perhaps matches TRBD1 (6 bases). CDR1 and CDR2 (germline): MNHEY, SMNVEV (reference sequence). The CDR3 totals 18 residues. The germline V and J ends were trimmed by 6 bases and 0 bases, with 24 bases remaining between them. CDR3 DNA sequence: TGTGCCAGCAGCCTCAAATTCCCCGGCCAGGGGCACTCCTACGAGCAGTACTTC. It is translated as CASSLKFPGQGHSYEQYF.

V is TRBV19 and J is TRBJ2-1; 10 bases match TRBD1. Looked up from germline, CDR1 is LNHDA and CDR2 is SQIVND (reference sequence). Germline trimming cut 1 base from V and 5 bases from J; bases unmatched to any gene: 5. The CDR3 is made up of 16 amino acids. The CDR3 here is CASSIAVGTGDNEQFF. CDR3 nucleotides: TGTGCCAGTAGTATAGCAGTAGGGACAGGGGACAATGAGCAGTTCTTC. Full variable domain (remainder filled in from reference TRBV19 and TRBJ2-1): DGGITQSPKYLFRKEGQNVTLSCEQNLNHDAMYWYRQDPGQGLRLIYYSQIVNDFQKGDIAEGYSVSREKKESFPLTVTSAQKNPTAFYLCASSIAVGTGDNEQFFGPGTRLTVL.